These T cell receptor beta chains were read from a single sample in a study of early T cells in non-severe SARS-CoV-2 infection. MiXCR, applied by TCRdb to the 5' RACE reads, yields one record per CDR3 protein. The table lists about 80,000 distinct CDR3 sequences, 12% of them singletons, with around 15% in the top ten. The material sequenced was whole blood, taken at baseline. All receptors derive from an adult who was a healthcare worker with PCR-confirmed SARS-CoV-2 infection or an uninfected control (not recorded which). The donor label of this sample is uncertain. Each CDR3 is given with its conserved first and last residue. A D gene is named only where the DNA matches it firmly. Rows give clone size only sometimes, using once, few, many, or a class for an expanded clone.

V: TRBV7-8
D: TRBD2
J: TRBJ2-1
size: many
length: 17
DNA: TGTGCCAGCAGCGAAAGGCGCGGGGGGGCCGGCTACAATGAGCAGTTCTTC
CDR3: CASSERRGGAGYNEQFF

V: TRBV12-3/TRBV12-4
D: -
J: TRBJ1-1
size: few
length: 13
DNA: TGTGCCAGCAGTTGGGACGGGAACACTGAAGCTTTCTTT
CDR3: CASSWDGNTEAFF

V: TRBV5-8
D: -
J: TRBJ2-1
size: -
length: 14
DNA: TGTGCCAGCCATATGGAGGGGTACCACAATGAGCAGTTCTTC
CDR3: CASHMEGYHNEQFF

V: TRBV9
D: -
J: TRBJ2-1
size: -
length: 13
DNA: TGTGCCAGCAGCGTGTCCAGCCACAATGAGCAGTTCTTC
CDR3: CASSVSSHNEQFF

V: TRBV20-1
D: TRBD2
J: TRBJ2-1
size: -
length: 14
DNA: TGCAGTGCAAGGGAACTAGCGGCCTACAATGAGCAGTTCTTC
CDR3: CSARELAAYNEQFF

V: TRBV13
D: -
J: TRBJ2-1
size: -
length: 18
DNA: TGTGCCAGCAGCCCGTCCCGGCGTTGGGGGAGCTCCTACAATGAGCAGTTCTTC
CDR3: CASSPSRRWGSSYNEQFF

V: TRBV19
D: -
J: TRBJ2-1
size: -
length: 11
DNA: TGTGCCAGTGCCTCTGGCAATGAGCAGTTCTTC
CDR3: CASASGNEQFF

V: TRBV20-1
D: -
J: TRBJ1-5
size: -
length: 15
DNA: TGCAGTGCAGCCGACGGCGTCCGGGGCAATCAGCCCCAGCATTTT
CDR3: CSAADGVRGNQPQHF

V: TRBV13
D: -
J: TRBJ1-1
size: few
length: 14
DNA: TGTGCCAGCAGCTCCTTTTGGGTGAACACTGAAGCTTTCTTT
CDR3: CASSSFWVNTEAFF

V: TRBV18
D: TRBD1
J: TRBJ2-3
size: -
length: 14
DNA: TGTGCCAGCTCCGAGGGGGCTGTCTCAGATACGCAGTATTTT
CDR3: CASSEGAVSDTQYF

V: TRBV20-1
D: -
J: TRBJ2-5
size: -
length: 12
DNA: TGCAGTGCCAGAGAGGAGCAACAGACCCAGTACTTC
CDR3: CSAREEQQTQYF

V: TRBV7-3
D: TRBD2
J: TRBJ2-3
size: many
length: 17
DNA: TGTGCCAGCAGCTTAGTCCCTAGCGGGGGCCAGAGGGATACGCAGTATTTT
CDR3: CASSLVPSGGQRDTQYF

V: TRBV10-3
D: TRBD1
J: TRBJ1-2
size: -
length: 16
DNA: TGTGCCATCAGGGATAGACAGGGGGCGCGCGGCTATGGCTACACCTTC
CDR3: CAIRDRQGARGYGYTF

V: TRBV6-6
D: TRBD1
J: TRBJ1-2
size: many
length: 17
DNA: TGTGCCAGCAGTATGGGGTACAGGGGAGTTCTTAACTATGGCTACACCTTC
CDR3: CASSMGYRGVLNYGYTF

V: TRBV9
D: -
J: TRBJ2-2
size: -
length: 16
DNA: TGTGCCAGCAGCCCCCGGGCAGTTGAGATCACCGGGGAGCTGTTTTTT
CDR3: CASSPRAVEITGELFF

V: TRBV21-1
D: -
J: TRBJ2-7
size: -
length: 15
DNA: TGTGCCAGCAGCAGAAGACGGGGGCTATCCTACGAGCAGTACTTC
CDR3: CASSRRRGLSYEQYF

V: TRBV18
D: TRBD1
J: TRBJ2-7
size: many
length: 15
DNA: TGTGCCAGCTCACCGATATGGGGACAGACCTACGAGCAGTACTTC
CDR3: CASSPIWGQTYEQYF

V: TRBV6-1
D: -
J: TRBJ1-1
size: many
length: 12
DNA: TGTGCCAGCAGTGAATCATGGAGGGAAGCTTTCTTT
CDR3: CASSESWREAFF

V: TRBV14
D: -
J: TRBJ1-6
size: few
length: 15
DNA: TGTGCCAGCAGTCGATACAATCGGTACAATTCACCCCTCCACTTT
CDR3: CASSRYNRYNSPLHF

V: TRBV6-5
D: TRBD1
J: TRBJ1-1
size: few
length: 14
DNA: TGTGCCAGCAGTCCGCAGGGGGAAAGGACTGAAGCTTTCTTT
CDR3: CASSPQGERTEAFF

V: TRBV11-1
D: -
J: TRBJ2-7
size: many
length: 13
DNA: TGTGCCAGCAGCCGTGCTAGAACCGACGAGCAGTACTTC
CDR3: CASSRARTDEQYF

V: TRBV6-1
D: -
J: TRBJ2-3
size: -
length: 15
DNA: TGTGCCAGCAGATTAGCGGATAGAGGCACAGATACGCAGTATTTT
CDR3: CASRLADRGTDTQYF

V: TRBV27
D: TRBD2
J: TRBJ2-3
size: -
length: 14
DNA: TGTGCCAGCAGTCCGGGACTAGCGACAGATACGCAGTATTTT
CDR3: CASSPGLATDTQYF

V: TRBV7-9
D: -
J: TRBJ2-5
size: -
length: 13
DNA: TGTGCCAGCCGGCGGGGACAGCAAGAGACCCAGTACTTC
CDR3: CASRRGQQETQYF

V: TRBV9
D: -
J: TRBJ2-3
size: many
length: 14
DNA: TGTGCCAGCAGCGTAGCATACTATCCAGATACGCAGTATTTT
CDR3: CASSVAYYPDTQYF

V: TRBV29-1
D: TRBD1
J: TRBJ1-1
size: few
length: 15
DNA: TGCAGCGTGATGGACAGGGGTAAGGAGGACACTGAAGCTTTCTTT
CDR3: CSVMDRGKEDTEAFF

V: TRBV6-2/TRBV6-3
D: -
J: TRBJ1-1
size: -
length: 16
DNA: TGTGCCAGCAGTAAACGGACTATCCCGGCATGGACTGAAGCTTTCTTT
CDR3: CASSKRTIPAWTEAFF